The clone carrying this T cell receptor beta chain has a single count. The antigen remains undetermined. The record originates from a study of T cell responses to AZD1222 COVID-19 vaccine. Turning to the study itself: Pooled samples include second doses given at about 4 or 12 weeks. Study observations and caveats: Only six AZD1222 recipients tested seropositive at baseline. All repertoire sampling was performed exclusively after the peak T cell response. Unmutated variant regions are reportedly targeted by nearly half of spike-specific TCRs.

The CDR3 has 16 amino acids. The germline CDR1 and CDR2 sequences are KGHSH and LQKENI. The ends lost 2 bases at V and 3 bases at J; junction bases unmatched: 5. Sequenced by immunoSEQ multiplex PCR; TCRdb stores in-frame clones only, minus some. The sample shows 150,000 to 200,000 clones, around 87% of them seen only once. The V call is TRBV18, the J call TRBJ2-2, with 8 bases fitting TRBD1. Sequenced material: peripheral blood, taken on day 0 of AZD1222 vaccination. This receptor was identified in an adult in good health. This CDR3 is CASSPVGQGDTGELFF. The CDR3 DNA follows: TGTGCCAGCTCACCAGTAGGACAGGGCGACACCGGGGAGCTGTTTTTT.